The 19 T cell receptor beta chains given below trace back to one sample, sequenced in a study of cytomegalovirus exposure and HLA in healthy donors. 60 Vbeta and 13 Jbeta primers were used in PCR. The repertoire was sequenced with immunoSEQ multiplex PCR; TCRdb's copy has only in-frame clones and lacks some. The sample yields some 80,000 clones, 62% seen once. The specimen sequenced was PBMCs. The receptors here all came from a male donor in good health and CMV-seropositive.

J is TRBJ1-2 and V is TRBV28; D not certain. The V gene's germline CDR1 is MDHEN and CDR2 SYDVKM. The CDR3 consists of 10 residues. The CDR3, as DNA: TGTGCAACAGCTAACTATGGCTACACCTTC. The encoded protein is CATANYGYTF.

The CDR3 here is CAWSAGQPTMNEEQFF. CDR3 nucleotides: TGTGCCTGGAGTGCGGGACAGCCTACAATGAACGAGGAGCAGTTCTTC. The rearrangement joins TRBV30 to TRBJ2-1; 7 bases are shared with TRBD1. Losses at the gene ends were 1 base for V and 10 bases for J; bases not matched to a gene: 16. From germline, CDR1 is GTSNPN and CDR2 SVGIG (reference sequence). This CDR3 contains 16 residues.

The V gene is TRBV7-8, the J gene TRBJ2-1; 14 bases are shared with TRBD2. Germline-derived CDR1 and CDR2 are SGHVS and FQNEAQ. This CDR3 has 19 residues. The ends lost 5 bases at V and 2 bases at J; junction bases unmatched: 11. The CDR3 nucleotides read TGTGCCAGCAGCCCCGGGACTAGCGGGAGAAGTGGAGCCTACAATGAGCAGTTCTTC. Amino acids: CASSPGTSGRSGAYNEQFF.

The chain employs TRBV28 and TRBJ1-2, with D possibly TRBD1 on 6 matching bases. The germline V gene has CDR1 MDHEN and CDR2 SYDVKM. The germline V and J ends were trimmed by 4 bases and 7 bases, with 16 bases remaining between them. The CDR3 runs 14 residues. CDR3 residues: CASSSGTPEAGYTF. CDR3 DNA sequence: TGTGCCAGCAGTTCAGGGACACCCGAGGCTGGCTACACCTTC.

V is TRBV2 and J is TRBJ1-2; no definite D call. Per the germline V gene, CDR1 is SNHLY and CDR2 is FYNNEI. CDR3 size: 15 residues. V was shortened by 6 bases and J by 0 bases, with 14 bases between the two germline ends. The CDR3 DNA reads TGTGCCAGCAGGCCTCGTGAGTCCGCTAACTATGGCTACACCTTC. Residues: CASRPRESANYGYTF.

V gene TRBV6-5 combines with J gene TRBJ2-3; unclear D gene. CDR3 length equals 15 residues. V gave up 6 bases and J gave up 2 bases, with 15 bases separating them. Germline V gene data show CDR1 as MNHEY and CDR2 as SVGAGI. CDR3 sequence: CASSLTETFTDTQYF. In DNA form, the CDR3 reads TGTGCCAGCAGCCTTACGGAGACCTTCACAGATACGCAGTATTTT.

V gene TRBV27 combines with J gene TRBJ2-5; maybe TRBD2 (5 bases). Germline CDR1 reads MNHEY; CDR2 reads SMNVEV (reference sequence). This CDR3 contains 13 residues. V was pared by 5 bases and J by 6 bases, with 13 bases between. The CDR3 here is CASSGGLRQTQYF. As DNA, the CDR3 is TGTGCCAGCAGTGGCGGGCTGCGACAGACCCAGTACTTC.

This chain links TRBV4-2 with TRBJ1-5, with 10 bases identical to TRBD1. The CDR3 runs 16 residues. The V gene's germline CDR1 is LGHNA and CDR2 YNFKEQ. V trimming: 3 bases; J trimming: 4 bases; junction bases outside the gene matches: 6. In DNA, the CDR3 is TGTGCCAGCAGCCAGGGGACAGGGGAGCAAAATCAGCCCCAGCATTTT. This gives the protein CASSQGTGEQNQPQHF.

V usage is TRBV29-1 and J usage is TRBJ1-3; D remains unclear. Trimming left V 3 bases short and J 4 bases short, with 13 bases between. Germline lookup yields CDR1 SQVTM and CDR2 ANQGSEA. CDR3 size: 14 residues. The CDR3 DNA sequence: TGCAGCGTTGACGCAGGCCTAAGCGGAAACACCATATATTTT. Protein product: CSVDAGLSGNTIYF.

This chain connects TRBV14 to TRBJ1-1; D gene unclear. Germline V gene sequence: CDR1 SGHDN, CDR2 FVKESK. The CDR3 contains 13 residues. Trimming left V 5 bases short and J 0 bases short, with 7 bases between. The DNA of the CDR3 is TGTGCCAGCAGCACCGGGTTGAACACTGAAGCTTTCTTT. It translates to CASSTGLNTEAFF.

The chain combines TRBV6-1 with TRBJ2-3; 8 bases map to TRBD2. This CDR3 is 15 amino acids long. V shed 1 base and J 0 bases; nucleotides not matched to a gene: 0. Per the germline V gene, CDR1 is MNHNS and CDR2 is SASEGT. The CDR3 is CASSEGLASTDTQYF. CDR3 nucleotide sequence: TGTGCCAGCAGTGAAGGACTAGCGAGCACAGATACGCAGTATTTT.

The rearrangement joins TRBV5-4 to TRBJ1-2, with 8 bases lining up with TRBD1. This CDR3 has 19 amino acids. With 3 bases clipped from V and 4 bases from J, the junction kept 20 bases outside the gene matches. Germline V gene lookup returns CDR1 SGHNT and CDR2 YYREEE (reference sequence). CDR3: CASSSDSGMGAGGSYGYTF. The CDR3 bases are TGTGCCAGCAGCTCCGACTCGGGCATGGGGGCAGGGGGCTCCTATGGCTACACCTTC. Full variable domain (rest looked up from reference TRBV5-4 and TRBJ1-2): ETGVTQSPTHLIKTRGQQVTLRCSSQSGHNTVSWYQQALGQGPQFIFQYYREEENGRGNFPPRFSGLQFPNYSSELNVNALELDDSALYLCASSSDSGMGAGGSYGYTFGSGTRLTVV.

The V call is TRBV15, the J call TRBJ1-4, with TRBD1 as a possible D gene (6 bases). Per germline, CDR1 LNHNV and CDR2 YYDKDF (reference sequence). The CDR3 loop spans 15 amino acids. Deletions cut 0 bases from V and 6 bases from J, with 11 bases between. This CDR3 is CATSREQGRDEKLFF. As DNA, the CDR3 is TGTGCCACCAGCAGAGAACAGGGCAGGGATGAAAAACTGTTTTTT.

As regards this clone: Its ends do not fully match the called genes, so a read error is possible. Other nucleotide sequences from this sample produce the same CDR3. The rearrangement links TRBV7-2 to TRBJ1-5; D perhaps matches TRBD1 (5 bases). The CDR3 covers 13 residues. Per germline, CDR1 SGHTA and CDR2 FQGNSA. The CDR3 protein is CASSLDWGQPQHF. The CDR3 DNA follows: TGTGCCAGCAGCTTAGATTGGGGCCAGCCCCAGCACTTT.

J is TRBJ1-1 and V is TRBV12-5, with D unresolved. The CDR3 is 14 residues long. Germline V gene sequence: CDR1 LGHNT, CDR2 FRNRAP. V lost 7 bases and J lost 2, with 14 bases in between. The CDR3 reads CASASGPSNTEAFF. CDR3 bases: TGTGCTAGTGCTTCTGGGCCCTCAAACACTGAAGCTTTCTTT.

The chain employs TRBV2 and TRBJ2-2; TRBD1 matches at 7 bases. CDR1 is SNHLY, CDR2 FYNNEI, per germline. J lost 5 bases, V lost 4 bases, and 7 bases had no gene match. The CDR3 extends over 15 amino acids. The CDR3 DNA sequence: TGTGCCAGCAGTGGTACAGGGGTCCCTACCGGGGAGCTGTTTTTT. Its translation: CASSGTGVPTGELFF.

A few counts support this clone. The rearrangement uses TRBV11-3 and TRBJ2-2; 13 bases are shared with TRBD2. The V segment lost 1 base and the J segment 7 bases; nucleotides outside the gene matches: 9. There are 18 residues in the CDR3. Germline assignment: CDR1 SGHNT and CDR2 YENEEA. CDR3 in amino acids: CASSLGPTSGRAFGELFF. CDR3 bases: TGTGCCAGCAGCTTAGGACCCACTAGCGGGAGGGCCTTCGGGGAGCTGTTTTTT.

The chain has TRBV5-1 and TRBJ2-6; 8 bases agree with TRBD1. Per the germline V gene, CDR1 is SGHRS and CDR2 is YFSETQ. J was trimmed by 1 base and V by 6 bases; bases with no gene match: 15. The CDR3 runs to 19 residues. CDR3 in DNA: TGCGCCAGCACGGAATTCGGACAGGGAGTAATATCTGGGGCCAACGTCCTGACTTTC. It yields the protein CASTEFGQGVISGANVLTF. The full variable domain, completed using reference TRBV5-1 and TRBJ2-6, is KAGVTQTPRYLIKTRGQQVTLSCSPISGHRSVSWYQQTPGQGLQFLFEYFSETQRNKGNFPGRFSGRQFSNSRSEMNVSTLELGDSALYLCASTEFGQGVISGANVLTFGAGSRLTVL.

This clone has a handful of counts. The chain recombines TRBV15 with TRBJ2-5, with 10 bases aligning to TRBD2. CDR3 length: 16 residues. After removal of 1 base from V and 1 base from J, the junction contained 3 bases not matched to a gene. Germline assignment: CDR1 LNHNV and CDR2 YYDKDF (reference sequence). The CDR3 sequence: CATSRVVAGGQETQYF. The CDR3 bases are TGTGCCACCAGCAGAGTGGTAGCGGGGGGCCAAGAGACCCAGTACTTC.